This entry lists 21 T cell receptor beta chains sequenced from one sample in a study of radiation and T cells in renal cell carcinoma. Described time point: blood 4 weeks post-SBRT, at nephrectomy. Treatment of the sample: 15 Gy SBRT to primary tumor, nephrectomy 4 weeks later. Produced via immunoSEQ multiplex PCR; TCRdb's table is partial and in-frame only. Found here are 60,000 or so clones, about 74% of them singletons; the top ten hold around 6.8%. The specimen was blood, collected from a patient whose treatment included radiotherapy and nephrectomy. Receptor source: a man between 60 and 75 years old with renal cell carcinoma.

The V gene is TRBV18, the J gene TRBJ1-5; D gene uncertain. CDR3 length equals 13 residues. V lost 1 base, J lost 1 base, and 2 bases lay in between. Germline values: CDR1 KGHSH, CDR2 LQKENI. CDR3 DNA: TGTGCCAGCTCACCACAAAGCAATCAGCCCCAGCATTTT. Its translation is CASSPQSNQPQHF.

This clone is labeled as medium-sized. CDR3 bases: TGTGCCAGTAGTAACCGCCGACAGGGCTTAAATCAGCCCCAGCATTTT. Amino acids: CASSNRRQGLNQPQHF. This chain uses TRBV19 with TRBJ1-5; TRBD1 aligns across 7 bases. Germline V CDR1 and CDR2: LNHDA, SQIVND (reference sequence). This CDR3 region has 16 residues. V lost 4 bases to trimming and J lost 4 bases; unmatched junction nucleotides: 10. Looking up the rest from reference TRBV19 and TRBJ1-5 gives the full variable domain: DGGITQSPKYLFRKEGQNVTLSCEQNLNHDAMYWYRQDPGQGLRLIYYSQIVNDFQKGDIAEGYSVSREKKESFPLTVTSAQKNPTAFYLCASSNRRQGLNQPQHFGDGTRLSIL.

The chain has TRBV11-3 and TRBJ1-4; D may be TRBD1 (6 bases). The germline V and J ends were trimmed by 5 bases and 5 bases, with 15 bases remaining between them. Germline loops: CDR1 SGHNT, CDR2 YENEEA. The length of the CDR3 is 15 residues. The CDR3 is CASSKQGVVNEKLFF. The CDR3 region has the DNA TGTGCCAGCAGCAAACAGGGCGTAGTAAATGAAAAACTGTTTTTT. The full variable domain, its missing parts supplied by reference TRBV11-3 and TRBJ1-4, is EAGVVQSPRYKIIEKKQPVAFWCNPISGHNTLYWYLQNLGQGPELLIRYENEEAVDDSQLPKDRFSAERLKGVDSTLKIQPAELGDSAVYLCASSKQGVVNEKLFFGSGTQLSVL.

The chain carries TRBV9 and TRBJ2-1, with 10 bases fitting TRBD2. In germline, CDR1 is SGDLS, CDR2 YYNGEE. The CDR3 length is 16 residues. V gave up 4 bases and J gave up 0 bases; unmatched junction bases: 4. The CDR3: CASSPPSGGSYNEQFF. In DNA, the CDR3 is TGTGCCAGCAGCCCACCTAGCGGGGGCTCCTACAATGAGCAGTTCTTC.

CDR3 in DNA: TGTGCCAGCAGTCAATCAACGGGGGGGTACAATGAGCAGTTCTTC. It codes for CASSQSTGGYNEQFF. The rearrangement uses TRBV27 and TRBJ2-1; 8 nucleotides agree with TRBD2. CDR1 and CDR2 from the germline V gene are MNHEY and SMNVEV (reference sequence). V shed 5 bases, J shed 4 bases, and the junction held 7 bases outside the gene matches. The CDR3 runs 15 residues.

DNA for the CDR3: TGTGCCAGCAGCAAGGACAGGGACGAGACCCAGTACTTC. Its translation: CASSKDRDETQYF. This chain connects TRBV5-8 to TRBJ2-5; 8 bases agree with TRBD1. Looked up from germline, CDR1 is SGHTS and CDR2 is YDEGEE. The CDR3 runs 13 residues. V dropped 4 bases and J dropped 5; count of bases not matched to a gene: 4. Full variable domain (missing parts from reference TRBV5-8 and TRBJ2-5): EAGVTQSPTHLIKTRGQQATLRCSPISGHTSVYWYQQALGLGLQFLLWYDEGEERNRGNFPPRFSGRQFPNYSSELNVNALELEDSALYLCASSKDRDETQYFGPGTRLLVL.

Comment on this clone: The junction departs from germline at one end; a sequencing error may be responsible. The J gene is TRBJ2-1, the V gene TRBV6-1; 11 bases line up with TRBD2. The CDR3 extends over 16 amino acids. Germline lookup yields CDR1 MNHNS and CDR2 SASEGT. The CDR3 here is CASREGTSGSYNEQFF. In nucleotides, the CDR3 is TGTGCCAGCAGGGAAGGGACTAGCGGCTCCTACAATGAGCAGTTCTTC.

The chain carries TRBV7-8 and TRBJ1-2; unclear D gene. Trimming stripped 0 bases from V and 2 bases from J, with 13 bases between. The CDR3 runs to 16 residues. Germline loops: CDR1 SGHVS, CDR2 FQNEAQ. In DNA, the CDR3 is TGTGCCAGCAGCTTAGCGAGGGCATTCGCGAACTATGGCTACACCTTC. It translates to CASSLARAFANYGYTF.

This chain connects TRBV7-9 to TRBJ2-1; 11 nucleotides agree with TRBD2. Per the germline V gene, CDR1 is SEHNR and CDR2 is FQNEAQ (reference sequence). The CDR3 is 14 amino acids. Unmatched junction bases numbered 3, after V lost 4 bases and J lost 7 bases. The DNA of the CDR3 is TGTGCCAGCAGCTCACTAGCGGGAGCTAATGAGCAGTTCTTC. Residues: CASSSLAGANEQFF.

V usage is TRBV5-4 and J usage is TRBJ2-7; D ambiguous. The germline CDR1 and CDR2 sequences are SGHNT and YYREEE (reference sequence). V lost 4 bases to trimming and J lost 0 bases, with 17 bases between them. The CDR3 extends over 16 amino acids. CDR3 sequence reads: CASSPGASLSSYEQYF. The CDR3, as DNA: TGTGCCAGCAGCCCTGGTGCCTCACTGAGCTCCTACGAGCAGTACTTC.

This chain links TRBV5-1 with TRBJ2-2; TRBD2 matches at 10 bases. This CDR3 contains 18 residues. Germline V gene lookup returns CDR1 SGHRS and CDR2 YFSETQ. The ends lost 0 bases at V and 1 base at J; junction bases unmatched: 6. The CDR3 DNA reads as TGCGCCAGCAGCTTGGCACCTAGCGGGAGCGGGAACACCGGGGAGCTGTTTTTT. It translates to CASSLAPSGSGNTGELFF.

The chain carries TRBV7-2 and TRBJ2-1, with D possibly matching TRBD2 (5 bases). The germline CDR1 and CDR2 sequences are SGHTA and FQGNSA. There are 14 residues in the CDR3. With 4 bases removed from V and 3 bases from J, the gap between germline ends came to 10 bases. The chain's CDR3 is CASSSRALYNEQFF. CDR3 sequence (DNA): TGTGCCAGCAGCTCGCGGGCCCTCTACAATGAGCAGTTCTTC.

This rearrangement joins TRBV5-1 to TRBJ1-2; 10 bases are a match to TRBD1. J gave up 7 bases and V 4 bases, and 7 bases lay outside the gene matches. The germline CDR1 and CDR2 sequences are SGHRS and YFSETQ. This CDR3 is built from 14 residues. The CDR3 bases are TGCGCCAGCAGCGATCAGACAGGGGGCATTGGCTACACCTTC. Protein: CASSDQTGGIGYTF.

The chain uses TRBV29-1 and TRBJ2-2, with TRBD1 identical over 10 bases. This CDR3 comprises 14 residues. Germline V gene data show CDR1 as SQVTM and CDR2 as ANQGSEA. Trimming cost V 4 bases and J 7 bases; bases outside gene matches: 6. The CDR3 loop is CSVVSDRGVGELFF. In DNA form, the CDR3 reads TGCAGCGTTGTTTCGGACAGGGGGGTCGGGGAGCTGTTTTTT.

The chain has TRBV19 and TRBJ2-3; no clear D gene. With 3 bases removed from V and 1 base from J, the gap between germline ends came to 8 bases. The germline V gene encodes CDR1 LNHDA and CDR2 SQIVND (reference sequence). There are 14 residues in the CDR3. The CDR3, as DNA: TGTGCCAGTAGTATCCTCGGCGGCACAGATACGCAGTATTTT. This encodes CASSILGGTDTQYF.

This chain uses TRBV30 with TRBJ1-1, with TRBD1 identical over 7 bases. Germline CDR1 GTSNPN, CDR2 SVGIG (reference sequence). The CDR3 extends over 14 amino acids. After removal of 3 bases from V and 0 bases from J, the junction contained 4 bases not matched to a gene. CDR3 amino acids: CAWRLTGMNTEAFF. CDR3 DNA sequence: TGTGCCTGGAGACTGACAGGGATGAACACTGAAGCTTTCTTT.

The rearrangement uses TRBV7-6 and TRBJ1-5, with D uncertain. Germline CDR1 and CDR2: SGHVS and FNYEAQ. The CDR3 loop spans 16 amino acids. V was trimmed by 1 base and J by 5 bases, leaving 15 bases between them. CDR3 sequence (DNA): TGTGCCAGCAGCTTAGGGGCAGCTCCATCCCATCAGCCCCAGCATTTT. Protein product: CASSLGAAPSHQPQHF.

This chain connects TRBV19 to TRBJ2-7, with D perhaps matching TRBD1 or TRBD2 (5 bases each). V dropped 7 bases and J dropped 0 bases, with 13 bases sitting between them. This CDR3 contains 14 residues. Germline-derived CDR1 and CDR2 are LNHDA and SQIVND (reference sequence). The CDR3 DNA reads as TGTGCCAGTAAAAGGGACGCCGACTCCTACGAGCAGTACGTC. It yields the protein CASKRDADSYEQYV.

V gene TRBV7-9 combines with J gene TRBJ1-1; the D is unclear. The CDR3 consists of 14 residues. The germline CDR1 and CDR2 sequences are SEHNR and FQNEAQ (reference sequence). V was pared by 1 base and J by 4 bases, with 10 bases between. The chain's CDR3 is CASSLDLSATEAFF. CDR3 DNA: TGTGCCAGCAGCTTAGACTTGAGCGCCACTGAAGCTTTCTTT.

For the CDR3, the DNA is TGTGCCAGCAGCTTATTGTTAGGCGGGGAGCTGTTTTTT. This sequence encodes CASSLLLGGELFF. The chain links TRBV7-2 to TRBJ2-2; no definite D call. The CDR3 loop spans 13 amino acids. The germline V and J ends were trimmed by 2 bases and 7 bases, with 8 bases remaining between them. The germline V gene encodes CDR1 SGHTA and CDR2 FQGNSA.

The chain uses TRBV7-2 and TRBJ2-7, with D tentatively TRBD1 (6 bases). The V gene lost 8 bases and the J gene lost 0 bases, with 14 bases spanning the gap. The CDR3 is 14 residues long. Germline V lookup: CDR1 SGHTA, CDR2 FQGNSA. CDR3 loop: CASAYQGGSYEQYF. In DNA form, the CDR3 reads TGTGCCAGCGCATATCAAGGGGGCTCCTACGAGCAGTACTTC.